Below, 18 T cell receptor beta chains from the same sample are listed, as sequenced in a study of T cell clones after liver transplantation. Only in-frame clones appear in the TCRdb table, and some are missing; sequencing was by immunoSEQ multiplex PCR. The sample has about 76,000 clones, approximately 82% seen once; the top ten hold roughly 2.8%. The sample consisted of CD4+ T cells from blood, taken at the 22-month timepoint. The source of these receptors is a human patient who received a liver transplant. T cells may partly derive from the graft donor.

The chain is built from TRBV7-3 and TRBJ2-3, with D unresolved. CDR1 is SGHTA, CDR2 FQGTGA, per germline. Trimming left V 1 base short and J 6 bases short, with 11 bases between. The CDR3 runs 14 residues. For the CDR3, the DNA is TGTGCCAGCAGCTTAAGTATCGCAGAGGATACGCAGTATTTT. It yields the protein CASSLSIAEDTQYF.

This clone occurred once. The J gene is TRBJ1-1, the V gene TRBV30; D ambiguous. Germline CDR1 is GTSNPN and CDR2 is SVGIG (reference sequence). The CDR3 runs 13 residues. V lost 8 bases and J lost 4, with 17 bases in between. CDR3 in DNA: TGTGCCGCGAACCGGGGTTCCGGCACTGAAGCTTTCTTT. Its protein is CAANRGSGTEAFF.

The CDR3 loop reads CASESRESFF. The CDR3 DNA reads as TGTGCCAGCGAATCCAGGGAGTCTTTCTTT. V gene TRBV2 combines with J gene TRBJ1-1; D perhaps matches TRBD1 (5 bases). The germline V gene has CDR1 SNHLY and CDR2 FYNNEI. Trimming removed 8 bases from V and 12 bases from J, with 13 bases in between. This CDR3 is 10 amino acids long.

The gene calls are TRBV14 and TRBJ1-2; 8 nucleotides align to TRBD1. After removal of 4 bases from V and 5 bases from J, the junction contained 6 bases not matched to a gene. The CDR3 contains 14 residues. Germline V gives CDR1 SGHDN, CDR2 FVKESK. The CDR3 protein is CASSRGQGPYGYTF. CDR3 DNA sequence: TGTGCCAGCAGCCGCGGACAGGGACCGTATGGCTACACCTTC.

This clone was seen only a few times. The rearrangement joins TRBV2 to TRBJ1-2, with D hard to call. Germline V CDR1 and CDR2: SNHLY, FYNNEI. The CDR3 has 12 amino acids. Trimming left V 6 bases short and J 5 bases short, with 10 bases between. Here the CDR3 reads CASRAVTYGYTF. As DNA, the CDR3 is TGTGCCAGCAGAGCGGTGACTTATGGCTACACCTTC.

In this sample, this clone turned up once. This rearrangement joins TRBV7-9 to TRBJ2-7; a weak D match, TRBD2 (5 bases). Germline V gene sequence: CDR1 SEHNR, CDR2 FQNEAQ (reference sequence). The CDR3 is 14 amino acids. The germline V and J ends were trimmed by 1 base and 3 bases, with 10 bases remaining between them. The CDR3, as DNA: TGTGCCAGCAGCTTAGGCCTAGCAGACTACGAGCAGTACTTC. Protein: CASSLGLADYEQYF.

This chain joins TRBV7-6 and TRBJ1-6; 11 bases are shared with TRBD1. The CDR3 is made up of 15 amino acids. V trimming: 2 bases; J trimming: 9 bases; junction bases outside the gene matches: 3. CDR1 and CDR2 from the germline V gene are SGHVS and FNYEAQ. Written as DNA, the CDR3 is TGTGCCAGCAGCTTAAGGACAGGGGGCTCTTCACCCCTCCACTTT. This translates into CASSLRTGGSSPLHF.

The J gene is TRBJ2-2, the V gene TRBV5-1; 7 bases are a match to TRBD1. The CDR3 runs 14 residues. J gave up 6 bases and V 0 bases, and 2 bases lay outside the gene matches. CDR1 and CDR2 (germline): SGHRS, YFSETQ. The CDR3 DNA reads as TGCGCCAGCAGCTTGGGGCAGGGGGCCGGGGAGCTGTTTTTT. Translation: CASSLGQGAGELFF.

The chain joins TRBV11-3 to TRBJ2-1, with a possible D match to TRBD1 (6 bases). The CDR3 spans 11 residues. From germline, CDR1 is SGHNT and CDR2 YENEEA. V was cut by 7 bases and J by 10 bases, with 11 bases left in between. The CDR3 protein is CASTTGSEQFF. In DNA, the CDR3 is TGTGCCAGCACCACAGGGTCGGAGCAGTTCTTC.

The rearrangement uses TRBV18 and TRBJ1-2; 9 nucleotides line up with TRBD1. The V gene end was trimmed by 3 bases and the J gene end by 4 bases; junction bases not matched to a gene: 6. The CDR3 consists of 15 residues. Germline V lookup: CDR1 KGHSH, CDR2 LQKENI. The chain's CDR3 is CASSPGDREAYGYTF. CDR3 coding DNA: TGTGCCAGCTCACCTGGGGACAGGGAGGCCTATGGCTACACCTTC.

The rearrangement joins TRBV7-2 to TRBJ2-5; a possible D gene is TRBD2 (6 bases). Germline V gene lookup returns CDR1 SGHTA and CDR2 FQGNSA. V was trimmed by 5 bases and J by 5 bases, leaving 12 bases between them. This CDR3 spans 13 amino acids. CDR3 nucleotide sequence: TGTGCCAGCAGCGCCCGGAGGGCTGAGACCCAGTACTTC. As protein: CASSARRAETQYF. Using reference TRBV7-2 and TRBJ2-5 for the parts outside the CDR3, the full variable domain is GAGVSQSPSNKVTEKGKDVELRCDPISGHTALYWYRQSLGQGLEFLIYFQGNSAPDKSGLPSDRFSAERTGGSVSTLTIQRTQQEDSAVYLCASSARRAETQYFGPGTRLLVL.

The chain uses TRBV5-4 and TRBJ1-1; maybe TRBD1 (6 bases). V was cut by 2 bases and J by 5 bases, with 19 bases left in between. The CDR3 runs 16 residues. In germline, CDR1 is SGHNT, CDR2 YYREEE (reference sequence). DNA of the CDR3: TGTGCCAGCAGCTTACCCCCGGGGGGCGCGAGTACTGAAGCTTTCTTT. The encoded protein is CASSLPPGGASTEAFF.

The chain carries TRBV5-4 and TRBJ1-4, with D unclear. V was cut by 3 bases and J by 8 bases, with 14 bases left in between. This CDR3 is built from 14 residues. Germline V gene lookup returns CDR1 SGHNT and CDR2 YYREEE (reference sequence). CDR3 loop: CASSSSLTGEKLFF. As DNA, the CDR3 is TGTGCCAGCAGCTCTAGTCTCACGGGGGAAAAACTGTTTTTT.

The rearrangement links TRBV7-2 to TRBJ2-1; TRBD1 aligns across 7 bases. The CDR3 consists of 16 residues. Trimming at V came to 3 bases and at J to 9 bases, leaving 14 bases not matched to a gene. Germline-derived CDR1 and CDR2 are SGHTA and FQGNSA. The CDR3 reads CASSFQPPGTAGEQFF. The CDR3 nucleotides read TGTGCCAGCAGCTTCCAACCACCCGGGACAGCCGGTGAGCAGTTCTTC.

The CDR3 loop is CASSPDYSTDTQYF. DNA for the CDR3: TGTGCCAGCAGCCCGGACTATAGCACAGATACGCAGTATTTT. The gene calls are TRBV7-2 and TRBJ2-3, with TRBD2 as a possible D gene (6 bases). The ends were cut back, 5 bases at V and 0 bases at J, with 9 bases in the middle. Germline V lookup: CDR1 SGHTA, CDR2 FQGNSA. CDR3 length equals 14 residues.

The chain's CDR3 is CASTQHTGLAFF. CDR3 coding DNA: TGTGCCAGCACCCAACATACAGGGTTAGCTTTCTTT. V gene TRBV6-5 combines with J gene TRBJ1-1; possibly TRBD1 for D (6 bases). V was trimmed by 7 bases and J by 10 bases, leaving 16 bases between them. This CDR3 region has 12 residues. Germline CDR1 reads MNHEY; CDR2 reads SVGAGI.

The CDR3 coding sequence is TGTGCCAGCAGCGGGGCCGAGGTGGACAGGGAAGCAACTGAAGCTTTCTTT. Protein product: CASSGAEVDREATEAFF. V is TRBV9 and J is TRBJ1-1, with 8 bases that match TRBD1. The CDR3 is 17 amino acids. Germline V gene sequence: CDR1 SGDLS, CDR2 YYNGEE. V was clipped by 3 bases and J by 5 bases; unmatched bases: 15. The variable domain in full, completed from reference TRBV9 and TRBJ1-1, reads DSGVTQTPKHLITATGQRVTLRCSPRSGDLSVYWYQQSLDQGLQFLIQYYNGEERAKGNILERFSAQQFPDLHSELNLSSLELGDSALYFCASSGAEVDREATEAFFGQGTRLTVV.

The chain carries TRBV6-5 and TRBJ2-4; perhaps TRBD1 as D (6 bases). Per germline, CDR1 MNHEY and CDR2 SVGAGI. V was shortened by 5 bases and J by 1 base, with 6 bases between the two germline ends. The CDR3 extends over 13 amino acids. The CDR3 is CASSGGAKNIQYF. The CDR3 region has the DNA TGTGCCAGCAGTGGGGGCGCCAAAAACATTCAGTACTTC.